This entry is about one T cell receptor beta chain. Antigen specificity is unknown. This specimen comes from a study of liver allograft versus peripheral blood T cells. Overall study context: The authors compared T cell receptor repertoires in transplanted livers with recipients' peripheral blood repertoires. Study results and caveats: Reported data describe T cell receptor repertoires within liver allografts as differing from those in peripheral blood.

Deletions cut 0 bases from V and 6 bases from J, with 3 bases between. The CDR3 is 13 residues long. CDR1 is LGHNA, CDR2 YNFKEQ, per germline. TCRdb passed the reads through MiXCR, listing each CDR3 protein once. The repertoire holds under 4,500 distinct CDR3 sequences, 16% seen once, with 21% in the top ten. The rearrangement joins TRBV4-2 to TRBJ1-6; D is ambiguous. This TCR was recovered from a human patient who had a liver transplant. The graft donor may have given rise to some T cells. This chain's CDR3 is CASSQEGNSPLHF. CDR3 DNA sequence: TGTGCCAGCAGCCAAGAGGGTAATTCACCCCTCCACTTT.